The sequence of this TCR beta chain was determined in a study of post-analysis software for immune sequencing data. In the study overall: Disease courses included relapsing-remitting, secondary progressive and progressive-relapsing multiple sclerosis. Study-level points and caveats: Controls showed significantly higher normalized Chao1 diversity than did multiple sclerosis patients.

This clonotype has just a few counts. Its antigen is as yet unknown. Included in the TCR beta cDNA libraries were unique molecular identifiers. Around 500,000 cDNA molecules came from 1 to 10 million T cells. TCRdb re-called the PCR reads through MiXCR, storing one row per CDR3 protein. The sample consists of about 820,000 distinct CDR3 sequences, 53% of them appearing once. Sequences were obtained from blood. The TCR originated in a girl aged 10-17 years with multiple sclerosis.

CDR3 sequence: CASSVSLAGGETQYF. CDR3 DNA sequence: TGTGCCAGCAGCGTAAGTCTCGCGGGAGGGGAGACCCAGTACTTC. The chain couples TRBV9 to TRBJ2-5; TRBD2 agrees at 9 bases. With 1 base clipped from V and 5 bases from J, the junction kept 6 bases outside the gene matches. Germline CDR1 and CDR2: SGDLS and YYNGEE. The CDR3 has 15 residues.